These 15 T cell receptor beta chains share one sample of origin, sequenced in a study of siplizumab effects on memory and regulatory T cells. Assay used: immunoSEQ multiplex PCR; TCRdb lists only in-frame clones, some missing. The data hold some 100,000 clones, with about 91% observed a single time. The sequencing sample was made of Tregs sorted from blood. Receptors were obtained from a human donor in good health.

The V call is TRBV6-6, the J call TRBJ2-7; possibly TRBD2 for D (5 bases). Between the trimmed V and J ends, which lost 0 bases and 2 bases, there was a span of 11 bases. The CDR3 has 15 amino acids. Germline V gene data show CDR1 as MNHNY and CDR2 as SVGAGI (reference sequence). This CDR3 reads CASSYSSGVPYEQYF. The CDR3 DNA reads as TGTGCCAGCAGTTACTCTTCCGGGGTCCCCTACGAGCAGTACTTC.

The chain carries TRBV7-3 and TRBJ2-7; D may be TRBD1 (5 bases). CDR1 is SGHTA, CDR2 FQGTGA, per germline. The CDR3 extends over 13 amino acids. Deletions cut 5 bases from V and 7 bases from J, with 15 bases between. CDR3 sequence (DNA): TGTGCCAGCAGCCAGGACATCCCGAGTGAGCAGTACTTC. Its protein product is CASSQDIPSEQYF.

The V gene is TRBV6-5, the J gene TRBJ1-5; D remains ambiguous. Per the germline V gene, CDR1 is MNHEY and CDR2 is SVGAGI. The CDR3 is 16 amino acids. V was shortened by 0 bases and J by 0 bases, with 9 bases between the two germline ends. For the CDR3, the DNA is TGTGCCAGCAGTTACTCGTTATTGGGTAGCAATCAGCCCCAGCATTTT. Its translation: CASSYSLLGSNQPQHF.

The CDR3 DNA sequence: TGTGCCAGCAGCTTACCCCCAGGGGCACAAGGGGAAAAACTGTTTTTT. It is translated as CASSLPPGAQGEKLFF. The rearrangement joins TRBV11-2 to TRBJ1-4; D might be TRBD1 (6 bases). The CDR3 is made up of 16 amino acids. The V gene's germline CDR1 is SGHAT and CDR2 FQNNGV. With 2 bases removed from V and 8 bases from J, the gap between germline ends came to 18 bases.

V and J are TRBV18 and TRBJ2-7; TRBD1 is a possible D gene (6 bases). V lost 2 bases, J lost 1 base, and 9 bases lay in between. In germline, CDR1 is KGHSH, CDR2 LQKENI. The CDR3 extends over 14 amino acids. The CDR3, as DNA: TGTGCCAGCTCACCAGAAGGACAGTCCTACGAGCAGTACTTC. This gives the protein CASSPEGQSYEQYF. Drawing the rest from reference TRBV18 and TRBJ2-7, the complete variable domain is NAGVMQNPRHLVRRRGQEARLRCSPMKGHSHVYWYRQLPEEGLKFMVYLQKENIIDESGMPKERFSAEFPKEGPSILRIQQVVRGDSAAYFCASSPEGQSYEQYFGPGTRLTVT.

The gene calls are TRBV29-1 and TRBJ1-1, with 8 bases aligning to TRBD1. V lost 7 bases to trimming and J lost 7 bases; unmatched junction nucleotides: 8. CDR3 length equals 12 residues. CDR1 and CDR2 (germline): SQVTM, ANQGSEA. The CDR3 loop is CSAGQGTGEAFF. CDR3 DNA: TGCAGCGCTGGACAGGGTACTGGTGAAGCTTTCTTT.

The chain joins TRBV6-1 to TRBJ2-7; no firm D call. The CDR3 has 12 amino acids. V dropped 3 bases and J dropped 2 bases, with 5 bases sitting between them. CDR1 is MNHNS, CDR2 SASEGT, per germline. The CDR3 sequence is CASSDRPYEQYF. CDR3 in DNA: TGTGCCAGCAGTGACCGGCCCTACGAGCAGTACTTC.

The rearrangement joins TRBV5-6 to TRBJ2-1; D not resolved. This CDR3 comprises 15 residues. Looked up from germline, CDR1 is SGHDT and CDR2 is YYEEEE. Trimming cost V 5 bases and J 0 bases, with 12 bases left between them. The CDR3 spells CASRWGPGSYNEQFF. In nucleotides, the CDR3 is TGTGCCAGCAGATGGGGTCCGGGCTCCTACAATGAGCAGTTCTTC.

Only one count was recorded for this clone. The CDR3 loop is CASSDRGYTQYF. Here the CDR3 DNA reads TGTGCCAGCAGCGACAGGGGGTATACGCAGTATTTT. This chain joins TRBV6-1 and TRBJ2-3; 9 positions agree with TRBD1. Germline CDR1 and CDR2: MNHNS and SASEGT. Trimming cost V 6 bases and J 7 bases; bases outside gene matches: 2. CDR3 length: 12 residues.

The rearrangement links TRBV13 to TRBJ1-6; D is ambiguous. Per the germline V gene, CDR1 is PRHDT and CDR2 is FYEKMQ (reference sequence). Trimming took 4 bases from V and 6 from J, leaving 16 bases between them. CDR3 size: 16 residues. CDR3: CASSSQELASNSPLHF. CDR3 sequence (DNA): TGTGCCAGCAGCTCCCAGGAACTTGCCTCTAATTCACCCCTCCACTTT.

The genes are TRBV6-1 and TRBJ1-2; 9 bases fit TRBD1. The CDR3 length is 15 residues. Unmatched junction bases numbered 12, after V lost 9 bases and J lost 4 bases. CDR1 is MNHNS and CDR2 is SASEGT in the germline V gene. This chain's CDR3 is CASSFRDRESYGYTF. The CDR3 coding sequence is TGTGCCAGTTCTTTCCGGGACAGGGAAAGCTATGGCTACACCTTC.

This clone appeared once. The CDR3 protein is CASSLAGRGNQPQHF. CDR3 DNA: TGTGCCAGCAGCTTAGCAGGGAGAGGGAATCAGCCCCAGCATTTT. This chain uses TRBV7-2 with TRBJ1-5; no clear D. Germline lookup yields CDR1 SGHTA and CDR2 FQGNSA. The V end was cut by 0 bases, the J end by 4 bases, with 10 bases between. The CDR3 is 15 residues long.

This clone was seen once. The chain is built from TRBV7-9 and TRBJ2-2, with D hard to call. The CDR3 spans 11 residues. In germline, CDR1 is SEHNR, CDR2 FQNEAQ (reference sequence). V gave up 9 bases and J gave up 6 bases, with 8 bases separating them. The chain's CDR3 is CASSEAGELFF. CDR3 coding DNA: TGTGCCAGTAGTGAGGCCGGGGAGCTGTTTTTT.

The V call is TRBV7-7, the J call TRBJ2-1; a weak D match, TRBD1 (8 bases). The CDR3 spans 14 residues. The germline V gene encodes CDR1 SSHAT and CDR2 FNYEAQ (reference sequence). Trimming took 3 bases from V and 8 from J, leaving 14 bases between them. The CDR3, as DNA: TGTGCCAGCAGCTTTGGCACAGGGGGGGATGAGCAGTTCTTC. Its translation: CASSFGTGGDEQFF.

This chain connects TRBV2 to TRBJ1-1; D might be TRBD1 (6 bases). Germline values: CDR1 SNHLY, CDR2 FYNNEI. Trimming took off 7 bases at V and 3 bases at J, with 24 bases between the two ends. This CDR3 comprises 17 residues. CDR3 in amino acids: CASKVNRERGKDTEAFF. The CDR3 DNA sequence: TGTGCCAGCAAAGTAAACAGGGAAAGAGGAAAGGACACTGAAGCTTTCTTT.